Below are 12 T cell receptor beta chains sequenced from a single sample in a study of identical twins' blood T cells. TCRdb re-analysed the 5' RACE reads in MiXCR, keeping a single row per CDR3 protein. This table has a few hundred thousand distinct CDR3 sequences, roughly 30% appearing once. Sequencing was done on a sample of PBMCs. The receptors come from a woman aged 18-50 years in good health.

The chain is built from TRBV9 and TRBJ1-2; the match to TRBD1 covers 8 bases. V dropped 4 bases and J dropped 5; count of bases not matched to a gene: 10. The germline gives CDR1 SGDLS, CDR2 YYNGEE. The CDR3 is 15 residues long. The CDR3 DNA reads TGTGCCAGCAGCTTCCGAGTGGACAGGGTGTATGGCTACACCTTC. Translation: CASSFRVDRVYGYTF.

This clonotype was counted ten times or more. The gene calls are TRBV29-1 and TRBJ1-2; maybe TRBD1 (5 bases). In germline, CDR1 is SQVTM, CDR2 ANQGSEA. CDR3 length: 12 residues. V was trimmed by 4 bases and J by 3 bases, leaving 9 bases between them. CDR3 sequence reads: CSVVPGHYGYTF. The CDR3 coding sequence is TGCAGCGTTGTTCCGGGGCACTATGGCTACACCTTC.

This chain links TRBV5-6 with TRBJ1-2; 7 nucleotides agree with TRBD1. Trimming removed 6 bases from V and 4 bases from J; junction bases left unmatched: 15. Looked up from germline, CDR1 is SGHDT and CDR2 is YYEEEE. The CDR3 covers 16 residues. Here the CDR3 DNA reads TGTGCCAGCACCCCCCGTACCACAGGGGTAATCTATGGCTACACCTTC. This translates into CASTPRTTGVIYGYTF.

This clonotype was counted once. The rearrangement joins TRBV12-3 or TRBV12-4 to TRBJ2-1; D uncertain. The CDR3 sequence is 11 residues long. The V end lost 8 bases, the J end lost 4 bases, and 6 bases lay between the germline ends. The CDR3 spells CASLYYNEQFF. The CDR3 DNA is TGTGCCAGCTTATATTACAATGAGCAGTTCTTC.

In its sample, this clonotype was seen a few times. The chain employs TRBV10-2 and TRBJ2-7; TRBD1 might be the D (6 bases). CDR1 WSHSY and CDR2 SAAADI come from the germline V gene. The CDR3 consists of 13 residues. Trimming took off 5 bases at V and 4 bases at J, with 12 bases between the two ends. CDR3 in DNA: TGCGCCAGCAGTATGGGGGCAAGGTACGAGCAGTACTTC. Its protein is CASSMGARYEQYF.

This clonotype came up a few times. The chain couples TRBV5-1 to TRBJ2-2; the match to TRBD1 covers 7 bases. The CDR3 is made up of 15 amino acids. V lost 0 bases, J lost 3 bases, and 2 bases stayed unmatched. Looked up from germline, CDR1 is SGHRS and CDR2 is YFSETQ. The CDR3 region has the DNA TGCGCCAGCAGCTTGGGTGACAGGGACACCGGGGAGCTGTTTTTT. Its translation: CASSLGDRDTGELFF.

This clonotype showed up just a few times. The chain joins TRBV5-1 to TRBJ1-4, with 9 nucleotides matching TRBD1. There are 16 residues in the CDR3. Germline V gene lookup returns CDR1 SGHRS and CDR2 YFSETQ. V gave up 8 bases and J gave up 0 bases; unmatched junction bases: 8. The CDR3 sequence: CASQRTGGPTNEKLFF. CDR3 sequence (DNA): TGCGCCAGTCAAAGAACAGGGGGCCCAACTAATGAAAAACTGTTTTTT.

This chain links TRBV20-1 with TRBJ1-4; D is unresolved. The CDR3 extends over 19 amino acids. Trimming pared 1 base from V and 0 bases from J, leaving 21 bases between. The germline CDR1 and CDR2 sequences are DFQATT and SNEGSKA (reference sequence). CDR3 sequence (DNA): TGCAGTGCTAGAGGCCGTGGTGGCAGGCCCTATGCAACTAATGAAAAACTGTTTTTT. It is translated as CSARGRGGRPYATNEKLFF.

This clonotype has at least ten counts. The chain employs TRBV2 and TRBJ1-5; no reliable D call. The V end was cut by 1 base, the J end by 0 bases, with 7 bases between. The CDR3 has 15 amino acids. Looked up from germline, CDR1 is SNHLY and CDR2 is FYNNEI. Written as DNA, the CDR3 is TGTGCCAGCAGTGAAGGTGGTTTTAGCAATCAGCCCCAGCATTTT. Translated, it gives CASSEGGFSNQPQHF.

There are a few counts of this clonotype. The chain couples TRBV12-3 or TRBV12-4 to TRBJ2-1, with a weak D call TRBD1 (5 bases). The CDR3 has 14 residues. With 5 bases removed from V and 4 bases from J, the gap between germline ends came to 12 bases. The CDR3 here is CASSPLTAYNEQFF. CDR3 DNA sequence: TGTGCCAGCAGTCCTTTGACAGCTTACAATGAGCAGTTCTTC.

On this clonotype: The junction and the germline gene differ at one end; a read error may be behind it. The gene calls are TRBV20-1 and TRBJ1-1; unclear D gene. Germline loops: CDR1 DFQATT, CDR2 SNEGSKA (reference sequence). This CDR3 is built from 15 residues. The chain's CDR3 is CSAGDPLGRRSEAFF. The CDR3 DNA sequence: TGCAGTGCTGGAGATCCACTGGGGAGGAGGTCTGAAGCTTTCTTT.

About this clonotype: One end of the junction fails to match germline, which may point to a read error. The rearrangement joins TRBV7-2 to TRBJ1-5; D remains unclear. CDR1 and CDR2 (germline): SGHTA, FQGNSA. The CDR3 runs to 12 residues. The CDR3 sequence: CASSLESRPQHF. CDR3 DNA sequence: TGTGCTAGCAGCTTAGAATCTCGGCCCCAGCATTTT.